These 27 T cell receptor beta chains were sequenced from one sample in a study of blood T cell repertoires in COVID-19. Clones were sequenced by immunoSEQ multiplex PCR, and TCRdb holds only the in-frame ones, with some missing. The top ten hold 13% of the sample, which has over 90,000 clones, nearly 85% seen once. Sequencing was performed on peripheral blood. The source is a human donor in a cohort sampled during active or convalescent COVID-19.

This clone was seen only a few times. The chain combines TRBV5-1 with TRBJ2-3, with TRBD2 matching over 10 bases. The CDR3 is 18 residues long. V lost 2 bases, J lost 0 bases, and 9 bases stayed unmatched. CDR1 is SGHRS and CDR2 is YFSETQ in the germline V gene. The DNA for the CDR3 is TGCGCCAGCAGCTTCTCCACTAGCGGGGCCTCTAGCACAGATACGCAGTATTTT. The encoded protein is CASSFSTSGASSTDTQYF.

This rearrangement joins TRBV28 to TRBJ1-3, with TRBD1 as a possible D gene (5 bases). CDR3 length equals 17 residues. Trimming removed 0 bases at V and 0 bases at J, with 12 bases between. Germline assignment: CDR1 MDHEN and CDR2 SYDVKM. CDR3 in amino acids: CASSLWWGGSSGNTIYF. CDR3 sequence (DNA): TGTGCCAGCAGTTTATGGTGGGGGGGAAGCTCTGGAAACACCATATATTTT.

CDR3 sequence: CASSYSTGTEAFF. CDR3 DNA sequence: TGTGCCAGCAGTTACTCGACGGGCACTGAAGCTTTCTTT. V and J are TRBV6-5 and TRBJ1-1; D not resolved. Germline V gene lookup returns CDR1 MNHEY and CDR2 SVGAGI. The V end lost 0 bases, the J end lost 4 bases, and 6 bases lay between the germline ends. The CDR3 is 13 residues long.

The chain couples TRBV5-4 to TRBJ1-1, with D possibly matching TRBD1 (6 bases). The V and J ends lost 0 bases and 5 bases respectively, with 11 bases between them. Germline-derived CDR1 and CDR2 are SGHNT and YYREEE (reference sequence). The CDR3 is 14 amino acids. The chain's CDR3 is CASSLDGRGTEAFF. The CDR3 DNA follows: TGTGCCAGCAGCTTGGACGGTAGGGGGACTGAAGCTTTCTTT.

The rearrangement links TRBV2 to TRBJ1-4, with D possibly TRBD1 on 5 matching bases. V dropped 2 bases and J dropped 4 bases, with 11 bases sitting between them. This CDR3 comprises 15 residues. Germline lookup yields CDR1 SNHLY and CDR2 FYNNEI. CDR3 residues: CASSETGLDNEKLFF. DNA for the CDR3: TGTGCCAGCAGTGAAACGGGACTGGATAATGAAAAACTGTTTTTT.

The gene calls are TRBV12-5 and TRBJ1-2, with 7 bases aligning to TRBD1. Looked up from germline, CDR1 is LGHNT and CDR2 is FRNRAP. The CDR3 is 12 residues long. Germline trimming cut 5 bases from V and 5 bases from J; bases unmatched to any gene: 2. The CDR3 here is CASGGTVYGYTF. CDR3 DNA: TGTGCTAGTGGTGGGACAGTTTATGGCTACACCTTC.

The chain employs TRBV5-6 and TRBJ1-3; the D gene is possibly TRBD1 (6 bases). The CDR3 extends over 18 amino acids. V was pared by 4 bases and J by 2 bases, with 22 bases between. Germline CDR1 is SGHDT and CDR2 is YYEEEE. This CDR3 reads CASSPSTGIRTPGNTIYF. The CDR3 DNA reads as TGTGCCAGCAGCCCCTCAACAGGGATAAGGACTCCTGGAAACACCATATATTTT.

The chain couples TRBV7-7 to TRBJ2-3, with 9 bases lining up with TRBD2. V gave up 5 bases and J gave up 2 bases; unmatched junction bases: 2. This CDR3 has 14 residues. Germline V gives CDR1 SSHAT, CDR2 FNYEAQ (reference sequence). This CDR3 reads CASSLGLATDTQYF. The CDR3 DNA follows: TGTGCCAGCAGCCTGGGACTAGCCACAGATACGCAGTATTTT.

This chain connects TRBV4-3 to TRBJ1-2; no reliable D call. The CDR3 runs 15 residues. From germline, CDR1 is LGHNA and CDR2 YSLEER. V lost 1 base and J lost 1, with 10 bases in between. The CDR3 DNA sequence: TGCGCCAGCAGCCAAGGTCGGTTTGGTAACTATGGCTACACCTTC. It codes for CASSQGRFGNYGYTF.

In DNA, the CDR3 is TGCAGTGCTAGTAGGGCAGGGGATACCACCGGGGAGCTGTTTTTT. Encoded protein: CSASRAGDTTGELFF. The chain joins TRBV20-1 to TRBJ2-2; D is possibly TRBD1 (6 bases). CDR3 length: 15 amino acids. Germline assignment: CDR1 DFQATT and CDR2 SNEGSKA (reference sequence). V lost 3 bases and J lost 4, with 15 bases in between.

The rearrangement joins TRBV19 to TRBJ1-2, with D hard to call. Germline-derived CDR1 and CDR2 are LNHDA and SQIVND (reference sequence). The CDR3 length is 12 residues. Trimming took 2 bases from V and 8 from J, leaving 9 bases between them. CDR3 residues: CASSILGSGYTF. CDR3 in DNA: TGTGCCAGTAGTATACTGGGGAGCGGCTACACCTTC.

This clone was recorded once. The CDR3 region has the DNA TGTGCCAGTGGACGAGGGACAGGGAGCACAGATACGCAGTATTTT. As protein: CASGRGTGSTDTQYF. The chain combines TRBV2 with TRBJ2-3, with 9 positions matching TRBD1. V was clipped by 9 bases and J by 0 bases; unmatched bases: 7. CDR3 size: 15 residues. Per germline, CDR1 SNHLY and CDR2 FYNNEI.

The J gene is TRBJ1-5, the V gene TRBV7-2, with 8 bases aligning to TRBD1. The CDR3 totals 14 residues. Germline V gene data show CDR1 as SGHTA and CDR2 as FQGNSA. After removal of 4 bases from V and 4 bases from J, the junction contained 3 bases not matched to a gene. The CDR3 DNA reads as TGTGCCAGCAGCTCGGACAGGGTGAATCAGCCCCAGCATTTT. Protein product: CASSSDRVNQPQHF.

This clone was detected a few times. The rearrangement links TRBV12-3 or TRBV12-4 to TRBJ1-1; D unclear. There are 13 residues in the CDR3. V gave up 0 bases and J gave up 4 bases, with 6 bases separating them. CDR3 loop: CASSLARGTEAFF. As DNA, the CDR3 is TGTGCCAGCAGTTTAGCGAGAGGCACTGAAGCTTTCTTT.

This chain connects TRBV11-2 to TRBJ2-2, with a weak D call TRBD2 (6 bases). The V gene's germline CDR1 is SGHAT and CDR2 FQNNGV. The length of the CDR3 is 15 residues. Trimming shortened V by 5 bases and J by 5 bases, and 15 bases separated the two germline ends. As DNA, the CDR3 is TGTGCCAGCAGCCTCCGGGACTCCAGAACCGGGGAGCTGTTTTTT. As protein: CASSLRDSRTGELFF.

V gene TRBV7-3 combines with J gene TRBJ1-2; TRBD1 is a possible D gene (6 bases). The CDR3 has 14 amino acids. V lost 0 bases and J 7 bases, leaving 12 bases between the germline ends. CDR1 is SGHTA, CDR2 FQGTGA, per germline. For the CDR3, the DNA is TGTGCCAGCAGCTTAACGAGAGGGGGTCTTGGCTACACCTTC. Protein product: CASSLTRGGLGYTF.

The genes are TRBV9 and TRBJ2-1; D uncertain. Trimming cost V 0 bases and J 1 base, with 8 bases left between them. The CDR3 is 15 amino acids. Germline CDR1 is SGDLS and CDR2 is YYNGEE. CDR3 bases: TGTGCCAGCAGCGTAGGGAGAGGTTCCTACAATGAGCAGTTCTTC. Translation: CASSVGRGSYNEQFF.

V is TRBV19 and J is TRBJ1-2, with TRBD1 matching over 10 bases. The CDR3 runs to 14 residues. The germline V gene encodes CDR1 LNHDA and CDR2 SQIVND (reference sequence). Trimming at V came to 5 bases and at J to 7 bases, leaving 7 bases not matched to a gene. DNA of the CDR3: TGTGCCAGTAGTTGGGAGGACAGGGGGTTTGGCTACACCTTC. It is translated as CASSWEDRGFGYTF.

The chain recombines TRBV5-1 with TRBJ2-2; 7 bases align to TRBD1. CDR1 SGHRS and CDR2 YFSETQ come from the germline V gene. CDR3 size: 15 residues. Trimming at V came to 4 bases and at J to 2 bases, leaving 5 bases not matched to a gene. The CDR3: CASSNSGGNTGELFF. In DNA form, the CDR3 reads TGCGCCAGCAGCAACTCAGGGGGAAACACCGGGGAGCTGTTTTTT.

This clone was found once. The chain recombines TRBV7-8 with TRBJ2-3; D is ambiguous. Looked up from germline, CDR1 is SGHVS and CDR2 is FQNEAQ. Trimming removed 4 bases from V and 5 bases from J, with 7 bases in between. The CDR3 runs to 12 residues. As DNA, the CDR3 is TGTGCCAGCAGCTCTGGCGGAGATACGCAGTATTTT. Translation gives CASSSGGDTQYF. Based on the CDR3 plus reference TRBV7-8 and TRBJ2-3, the full variable domain is GAGVSQSPRYKVAKRGQDVALRCDPISGHVSLFWYQQALGQGPEFLTYFQNEAQLDKSGLPSDRFFAERPEGSVSTLKIQRTQQEDSAVYLCASSSGGDTQYFGPGTRLTVL.

V gene TRBV5-4 combines with J gene TRBJ2-7; D is unresolved. The germline gives CDR1 SGHNT, CDR2 YYREEE (reference sequence). V shed 1 base and J shed 6 bases, with 14 bases lying between them. The CDR3 loop spans 14 amino acids. This chain's CDR3 is CASSLSLFSGEQYF. The CDR3 DNA reads TGTGCCAGCAGCTTGTCCCTGTTTTCGGGCGAGCAGTACTTC.

V is TRBV13 and J is TRBJ2-2; D is unresolved. The V gene lost 2 bases and the J gene lost 1 base, with 11 bases spanning the gap. The CDR3 loop spans 16 amino acids. Germline assignment: CDR1 PRHDT and CDR2 FYEKMQ (reference sequence). The chain's CDR3 is CASSLYRGVNTGELFF. The DNA of the CDR3 is TGTGCCAGCAGCTTATATCGAGGAGTGAACACCGGGGAGCTGTTTTTT.

The chain couples TRBV5-4 to TRBJ1-3; 7 bases agree with TRBD1. The J segment lost 3 bases and the V segment lost 4 bases, leaving 4 bases of the junction unmatched. The CDR3 contains 14 residues. Germline V CDR1 and CDR2: SGHNT, YYREEE (reference sequence). The CDR3 DNA reads TGTGCCAGCAGCCAGGGGACAGTTGGAAACACCATATATTTT. Translation: CASSQGTVGNTIYF.

The chain carries TRBV11-2 and TRBJ2-5; a weak D match, TRBD2 (6 bases). From germline, CDR1 is SGHAT and CDR2 FQNNGV. Trimming left V 4 bases short and J 3 bases short, with 15 bases between. There are 15 residues in the CDR3. As DNA, the CDR3 is TGTGCCAGCAGCTCCCGATATGGGGGGAAAGAGACCCAGTACTTC. It is translated as CASSSRYGGKETQYF.

In the case of this clone: This specimen includes other DNA sequences encoding the same CDR3. V and J are TRBV5-1 and TRBJ2-7; TRBD2 aligns across 8 bases. CDR3 length: 15 amino acids. CDR1 SGHRS and CDR2 YFSETQ come from the germline V gene. Losses at the gene ends were 5 bases for V and 5 bases for J; bases not matched to a gene: 12. This CDR3 is CASSWGRGGSDEQYF. As DNA, the CDR3 is TGCGCCAGCAGTTGGGGCCGGGGGGGATCGGACGAGCAGTACTTC.

The J gene is TRBJ2-7, the V gene TRBV6-5, with D uncertain. Trimming removed 7 bases from V and 4 bases from J, with 11 bases in between. From germline, CDR1 is MNHEY and CDR2 SVGAGI. This CDR3 region has 12 residues. CDR3 sequence (DNA): TGTGCCAGCAAAATCCAGGCGTACGAGCAGTACTTC. Residues: CASKIQAYEQYF.

CDR3 in amino acids: CASSARLAADTQYF. In DNA form, the CDR3 reads TGTGCCAGCAGCGCAAGACTAGCGGCAGATACGCAGTATTTT. The chain combines TRBV9 with TRBJ2-3, with TRBD2 matching over 9 bases. This CDR3 region has 14 residues. Per germline, CDR1 SGDLS and CDR2 YYNGEE. V gave up 3 bases and J gave up 4 bases; unmatched junction bases: 3.